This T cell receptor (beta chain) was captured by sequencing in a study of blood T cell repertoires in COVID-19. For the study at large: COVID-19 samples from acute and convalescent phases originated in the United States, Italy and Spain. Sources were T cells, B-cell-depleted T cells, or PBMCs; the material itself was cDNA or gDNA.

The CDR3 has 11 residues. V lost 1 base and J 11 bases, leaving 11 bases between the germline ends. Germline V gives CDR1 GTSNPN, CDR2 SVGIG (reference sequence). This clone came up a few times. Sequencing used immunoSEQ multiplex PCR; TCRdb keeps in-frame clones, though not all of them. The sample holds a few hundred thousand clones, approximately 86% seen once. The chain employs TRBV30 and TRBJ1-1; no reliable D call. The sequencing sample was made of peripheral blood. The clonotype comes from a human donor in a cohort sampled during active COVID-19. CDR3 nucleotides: TGTGCCTGGAGTGGTGGCAGTATTGCTTTCTTT. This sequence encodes CAWSGGSIAFF.